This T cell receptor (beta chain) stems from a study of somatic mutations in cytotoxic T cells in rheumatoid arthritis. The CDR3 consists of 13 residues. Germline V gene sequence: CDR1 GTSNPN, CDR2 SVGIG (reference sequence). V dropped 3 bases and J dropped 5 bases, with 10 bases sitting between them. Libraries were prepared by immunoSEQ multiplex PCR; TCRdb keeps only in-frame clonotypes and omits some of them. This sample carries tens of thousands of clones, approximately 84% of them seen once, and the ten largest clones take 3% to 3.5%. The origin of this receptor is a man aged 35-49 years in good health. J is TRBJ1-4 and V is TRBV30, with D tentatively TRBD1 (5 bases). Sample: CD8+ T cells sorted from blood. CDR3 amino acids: CAWRTDTNEKLFF. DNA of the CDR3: TGTGCCTGGAGGACAGACACAAATGAAAAACTGTTTTTT.